The 10 T cell receptor beta chains below come from one sample, sequenced in a study of shared clonotypes between healthy human individuals (TCRdb year 2020). Preparation of the library involved the immunoSEQ multiplex PCR assay. As stored in TCRdb, this immuneACCESS dataset retains in-frame rearrangements with V and J assigned. A fraction of the clones does not appear; measured against another copy, unresolved V genes explain less than half of the discrepancy, and the remainder lacks a known reason. For this sample the table gives approximately 1,500,000 clones, of which roughly 96% were detected only once. The ten largest clones add up to 1.2% of the sample. Material for sequencing was naive CD4+ T cells sorted from blood. Sample cell subset or site, as interpreted from the label and publication: CD45RA+ positively selected. All receptors derive from a man aged 25 to 40 in good health.

V usage is TRBV4-3 and J usage is TRBJ1-5; a possible D gene is TRBD1 (5 bases). The CDR3 has 14 amino acids. Germline CDR1 is LGHNA and CDR2 is YSLEER. The germline V and J ends were trimmed by 6 bases and 0 bases, with 9 bases remaining between them. The CDR3 reads CASSPDSSNQPQHF. The CDR3 nucleotides are TGCGCCAGCAGTCCCGACAGTAGCAATCAGCCCCAGCATTTT.

Points on this clone: Other DNA variants within this sample encode the same CDR3. The V call is TRBV7-9, the J call TRBJ2-7; 11 nucleotides align to TRBD2. Germline CDR1 reads SEHNR; CDR2 reads FQNEAQ (reference sequence). The ends lost 9 bases at V and 1 base at J; junction bases unmatched: 2. This CDR3 is 13 amino acids long. The CDR3 nucleotides read TGTGCCAGTACTAGCGGGAGTTCCTACGAGCAGTACTTC. Translating it yields CASTSGSSYEQYF.

The CDR3 nucleotides are TGTGCCAGCAGCTTTAACCGGGACAGGGTGGAAAAACTGTTTTTT. Translated, it gives CASSFNRDRVEKLFF. The chain is built from TRBV7-8 and TRBJ1-4; 9 bases line up with TRBD1. This CDR3 is 15 amino acids long. J was trimmed by 8 bases and V by 3 bases; bases with no gene match: 7. Germline CDR1 SGHVS, CDR2 FQNEAQ.

J is TRBJ2-1 and V is TRBV28; the match to TRBD2 covers 7 bases. The CDR3 extends over 18 amino acids. Germline CDR1 MDHEN, CDR2 SYDVKM. Trimming removed 7 bases from V and 1 base from J; junction bases left unmatched: 16. The chain's CDR3 is CASTPPGIAGISYNEQFF. The CDR3 coding sequence is TGTGCCAGCACCCCCCCGGGGATAGCGGGCATATCCTACAATGAGCAGTTCTTC.

The rearrangement joins TRBV5-5 to TRBJ2-3; possibly TRBD2 for D (6 bases). The CDR3 spans 15 residues. The germline V gene has CDR1 SGHKS and CDR2 YYEKEE (reference sequence). Trimming removed 7 bases at V and 3 bases at J, with 18 bases between. The CDR3 nucleotides are TGTGCCAGCGTCTGGCCGGGAGAGTCAACAGATACGCAGTATTTT. Protein: CASVWPGESTDTQYF.

The V gene is TRBV19, the J gene TRBJ2-7; D call uncertain. CDR1 is LNHDA and CDR2 is SQIVND in the germline V gene (reference sequence). The length of the CDR3 is 14 residues. Trimming left V 9 bases short and J 4 bases short, with 19 bases between. The CDR3 is CARPTLRLSYEQYF. In DNA form, the CDR3 reads TGTGCCAGACCGACGTTGAGGCTCTCGTACGAGCAGTACTTC.

CDR3 bases: TGTGCCAGCCGGAGAGAAGAAGGAAGTGAAAAACTGTTTTTT. Protein product: CASRREEGSEKLFF. The genes are TRBV5-4 and TRBJ1-4; D remains unclear. The CDR3 has 14 residues. Germline CDR1 reads SGHNT; CDR2 reads YYREEE (reference sequence). Trimming pared 7 bases from V and 7 bases from J, leaving 17 bases between. Filled out from reference TRBV5-4 and TRBJ1-4, the complete variable domain reads ETGVTQSPTHLIKTRGQQVTLRCSSQSGHNTVSWYQQALGQGPQFIFQYYREEENGRGNFPPRFSGLQFPNYSSELNVNALELDDSALYLCASRREEGSEKLFFGSGTQLSVL.

The rearrangement joins TRBV2 to TRBJ2-1; possible D gene TRBD2, 6 bases. Germline CDR1 reads SNHLY; CDR2 reads FYNNEI. Trimming cost V 3 bases and J 6 bases, with 15 bases left between them. The CDR3 has 15 amino acids. The CDR3: CASSETAGPFNEQFF. The CDR3 DNA reads as TGTGCCAGCAGTGAGACAGCGGGCCCCTTCAATGAGCAGTTCTTC.

The V gene is TRBV7-2, the J gene TRBJ1-3; no firm D call. V was shortened by 5 bases and J by 4 bases, with 15 bases between the two germline ends. CDR1 is SGHTA, CDR2 FQGNSA, per germline. The CDR3 consists of 15 residues. CDR3: CASSPRRSGGNTIYF. In DNA form, the CDR3 reads TGTGCCAGCAGCCCCAGGAGGAGTGGCGGAAACACCATATATTTT.

V and J are TRBV28 and TRBJ1-2; possible D gene TRBD1, 6 bases. V shed 6 bases and J shed 6 bases, with 17 bases lying between them. The CDR3 runs 14 residues. The V gene's germline CDR1 is MDHEN and CDR2 SYDVKM. This chain's CDR3 is CASRSGSRGHGYTF. The DNA for the CDR3 is TGTGCCAGCAGGTCGGGGTCCCGGGGGCATGGCTACACCTTC.